Below are 7 T cell receptor beta chains sequenced from a single sample in a study of CD8 T cells in ankylosing spondylitis. These receptors lack a known antigen. MiXCR, run by TCRdb on the 5' RACE reads, gives a single entry per CDR3 protein. In the table there are fewer than 550,000 distinct CDR3 sequences, about 5.2% of which are singletons. General observations from the study: Within ankylosing spondylitis blood, a TCR beta motif made up of eight highly homologous variants appeared to be characteristic.

The sequenced material came from blood, either unsorted or a sorted T cell fraction (not recorded which). The receptors were sampled from a male donor with ankylosing spondylitis.

The chain links TRBV7-9 to TRBJ2-6; D is uncertain. Germline-derived CDR1 and CDR2 are SEHNR and FQNEAQ (reference sequence). Trimming left V 0 bases short and J 11 bases short, with 2 bases between. The CDR3 sequence is 11 residues long. The CDR3 spells CASSLAHVLTF. The CDR3 region has the DNA TGTGCCAGCAGCTTAGCGCACGTCCTGACTTTC.

This clonotype was observed a few times. The chain joins TRBV3-1 to TRBJ2-7, with D perhaps given as TRBD1 or TRBD2 (5 bases each). The V end lost 6 bases, the J end lost 6 bases, and 18 bases lay between the germline ends. Germline lookup yields CDR1 LGHDT and CDR2 YNNKEL (reference sequence). The CDR3 has 14 residues. The CDR3, as DNA: TGTGCCAGCAGTCAGGGAGTACTACTGGGCGAGCAGTACTTC. As protein: CASSQGVLLGEQYF.

This clonotype was seen at least ten times. The chain combines TRBV29-1 with TRBJ1-1; 9 nucleotides match TRBD1. Germline CDR1 and CDR2: SQVTM and ANQGSEA. V dropped 0 bases and J dropped 12; count of bases not matched to a gene: 8. This CDR3 is built from 13 residues. CDR3 DNA: TGCAGCGTTGAAGATCGATACAGGGGGCTTCCTTTCTTT. This translates into CSVEDRYRGLPFF.

This clonotype was detected ten times or more. This chain joins TRBV20-1 and TRBJ2-3; tentative D call: TRBD2 (6 bases). The CDR3 runs 18 residues. Germline V CDR1 and CDR2: DFQATT, SNEGSKA (reference sequence). V lost 0 bases and J lost 6, with 25 bases in between. The CDR3 reads CSARDHRGGIIEEDTQYF. The CDR3 bases are TGCAGTGCTAGAGATCATAGGGGAGGCATCATAGAAGAGGATACGCAGTATTTT.

A word on this clonotype: Being one base from a much bigger clone, this may be a read error. The gene calls are TRBV10-3 and TRBJ2-1; 14 bases map to TRBD2. Germline values: CDR1 ENHRY, CDR2 SYGVKD. The ends lost 2 bases at V and 8 bases at J; junction bases unmatched: 8. This CDR3 is 17 amino acids long. CDR3 in DNA: TGTGCCATCAGTGAGGGCACCGGGACTAGCGGGGGCGATGAGCAGTTCTTC. Amino acids: CAISEGTGTSGGDEQFF.

This clonotype was detected only a few times. The V and J genes are TRBV4-2 and TRBJ2-1; 9 bases line up with TRBD2. The CDR3 length is 14 residues. In germline, CDR1 is LGHNA, CDR2 YNFKEQ. V shed 2 bases, J shed 14 bases, and the junction held 10 bases outside the gene matches. The CDR3, as DNA: TGTGCCAGCAGCCAATCGGGTAGCGGGAGCAGGAAGTTCTTC. Translation gives CASSQSGSGSRKFF.

Ten or more counts support this clonotype. V and J are TRBV7-9 and TRBJ2-3; 10 bases are shared with TRBD2. The CDR3 runs 16 residues. With 3 bases clipped from V and 3 bases from J, the junction kept 6 bases outside the gene matches. From germline, CDR1 is SEHNR and CDR2 FQNEAQ (reference sequence). The CDR3 DNA sequence: TGTGCCAGCAGCTTGCTAGCGGGAGCAGTGACAGATACGCAGTATTTT. This encodes CASSLLAGAVTDTQYF.